These 5 T cell receptor beta chains came from one sample sequenced in a study of shared clonotypes between healthy human individuals. TCRdb's copy holds only in-frame clones and misses some; the assay was immunoSEQ multiplex PCR. The sample records around 1.1 million clones, 75% to 80% being singletons. Sequencing used memory CD4+ T cells from PBMCs. Subset described: CD45RA-negative fraction. Receptors were obtained from a man between 18 and 35 years old in good health. Some clones in this sample may be carry-over from other donors' samples.

This chain links TRBV9 with TRBJ1-4; 12 positions agree with TRBD1. The CDR3 has 18 residues. V shed 4 bases and J 3 bases; nucleotides not matched to a gene: 10. Per the germline V gene, CDR1 is SGDLS and CDR2 is YYNGEE. DNA for the CDR3: TGTGCCAGCAGCCTTGGGACAGGGGGCGCCCAGGCTAATGAAAAACTGTTTTTT. Translated: CASSLGTGGAQANEKLFF.

This chain uses TRBV14 with TRBJ2-2; a weak D match, TRBD1 (6 bases). Germline V gene sequence: CDR1 SGHDN, CDR2 FVKESK. CDR3 size: 16 residues. The V gene lost 2 bases and the J gene lost 0 bases, with 10 bases spanning the gap. The CDR3 nucleotides read TGTGCCAGCAGCCAACGGACAGCCGCGAACACCGGGGAGCTGTTTTTT. Its translation: CASSQRTAANTGELFF.

The J gene is TRBJ1-2, the V gene TRBV27; 8 bases agree with TRBD1. V trimming: 5 bases; J trimming: 2 bases; junction bases outside the gene matches: 13. The CDR3 consists of 17 residues. Germline-derived CDR1 and CDR2 are MNHEY and SMNVEV (reference sequence). CDR3 DNA sequence: TGTGCCAGCAGTCCCCAACGACCAGGGGGCGCCAACTATGGCTACACCTTC. Translating it yields CASSPQRPGGANYGYTF.

This clone was detected once. The rearrangement uses TRBV5-1 and TRBJ1-2, with 7 nucleotides matching TRBD1. Germline CDR1 reads SGHRS; CDR2 reads YFSETQ. V lost 3 bases to trimming and J lost 8 bases; unmatched junction nucleotides: 4. There are 12 residues in the CDR3. CDR3 loop: CASSSTGRGYTF. CDR3 in DNA: TGCGCCAGCAGCTCGACAGGGCGCGGCTACACCTTC. Variable domain in full (rest from reference TRBV5-1 and TRBJ1-2): KAGVTQTPRYLIKTRGQQVTLSCSPISGHRSVSWYQQTPGQGLQFLFEYFSETQRNKGNFPGRFSGRQFSNSRSEMNVSTLELGDSALYLCASSSTGRGYTFGSGTRLTVV.

This clone has more than one count but fewer than ten. The chain employs TRBV5-1 and TRBJ2-1; no definite D call. V lost 4 bases, J lost 5 bases, and 10 bases lay in between. Germline V gives CDR1 SGHRS, CDR2 YFSETQ. The CDR3 runs to 13 residues. This CDR3 is CASSPDPDNEQFF. The CDR3 bases are TGCGCCAGCAGCCCCGACCCTGACAATGAGCAGTTCTTC.